This T cell receptor beta chain was recorded in a study of blood T cell repertoires in COVID-19. About the study: In each case, the material was cDNA or gDNA derived from T cells, B-cell-depleted T cells, or PBMCs.

The repertoire was sequenced with immunoSEQ multiplex PCR; TCRdb's copy has only in-frame clones and lacks some. The top ten clones hold about 3% of a sample with roughly 250,000 clones, roughly nine tenths of them seen once. The receptor was isolated from a woman in her fifties or sixties who had recovered from COVID-19. Sequenced: PBMCs or T cells enriched from blood (not recorded which).

The CDR3 DNA follows: TGTGCCAGCAGGAGACTCGGGGATCAGCCCCAGCATTTT. This encodes CASRRLGDQPQHF. This chain joins TRBV12-3 or TRBV12-4 and TRBJ1-5, with D unresolved. CDR3 length: 13 residues. The V and J ends lost 6 bases and 5 bases respectively, with 11 bases between them.